The 31 T cell receptor beta chains given below trace back to one sample, sequenced in a study of memory B cells and T cells in multiple sclerosis. Data came from immunoSEQ multiplex PCR; TCRdb stores just in-frame clones and leaves some out. The profile shows about 42,000 clones, over 75% of them singletons. Which antigens these TCRs recognize remains unknown. CFSE-dim autoproliferating and CFSE-high non-proliferating T cells from unstimulated culture were sequenced separately. Pooled replicate wells came from approximately 50 million CFSE-labeled PBMCs cultured approximately seven days without stimulus. The sample consisted of PBMCs from blood kept in culture. These TCRs come from a human donor with multiple sclerosis.

V and J are TRBV5-6 and TRBJ1-1; D is possibly TRBD1 (5 bases). Trimming removed 4 bases from V and 5 bases from J, with 21 bases in between. The CDR3 runs 16 residues. Germline V gene sequence: CDR1 SGHDT, CDR2 YYEEEE. The CDR3 loop reads CASSTLTGTPGTEAFF. CDR3 DNA sequence: TGTGCCAGCAGCACCTTGACCGGGACTCCGGGGACTGAAGCTTTCTTT.

V gene TRBV19 combines with J gene TRBJ2-1, with D uncertain. CDR1 and CDR2 (germline): LNHDA, SQIVND (reference sequence). V was trimmed by 2 bases and J by 4 bases, leaving 9 bases between them. The CDR3 consists of 14 residues. The CDR3 region has the DNA TGTGCCAGTAGTATATCAGGCATTTACAATGAGCAGTTCTTC. This gives the protein CASSISGIYNEQFF.

This sequence joins TRBV28 and TRBJ1-2; TRBD1 is a possible D gene (5 bases). The CDR3 extends over 13 amino acids. The ends were cut back, 9 bases at V and 8 bases at J, with 19 bases in the middle. CDR1 MDHEN and CDR2 SYDVKM come from the germline V gene. The CDR3 sequence is CASRWGGLSGYTF. The CDR3, as DNA: TGTGCCAGTCGTTGGGGGGGTCTTTCGGGCTACACCTTC.

There are a few counts of this clone. The CDR3 bases are TGTGCCAGCAGCCAATCTCGGGGCTCCCGAAGATACGAGCAGTACTTC. Translated, it gives CASSQSRGSRRYEQYF. The V call is TRBV16, the J call TRBJ2-7; possibly TRBD1 or TRBD2 for D (5 bases each). The CDR3 runs to 16 residues. The germline CDR1 and CDR2 sequences are KGHSY and FQNENV. Trimming took 0 bases from V and 4 from J, leaving 16 bases between them.

The V gene is TRBV23-1, the J gene TRBJ2-7; tentative D call: TRBD1 (5 bases). TRBV23-1 has ORF status, its function being uncertain. V gave up 10 bases and J gave up 1 base, with 8 bases separating them. This CDR3 is 11 amino acids long. CDR3 nucleotide sequence: TGCGCCACAGACAGTTCCTACGAGCAGTACTTC. Its translation: CATDSSYEQYF.

V and J are TRBV9 and TRBJ2-2; D gene ambiguous. The CDR3 is 13 amino acids. Trimming removed 0 bases at V and 6 bases at J, with 6 bases between. Germline V gene sequence: CDR1 SGDLS, CDR2 YYNGEE. CDR3 nucleotides: TGTGCCAGCAGCGTAGATGGGTCCGGGGAGCTGTTTTTT. Protein: CASSVDGSGELFF.

V usage is TRBV7-9 and J usage is TRBJ2-1; the D gene is possibly TRBD1 (6 bases). The germline V and J ends were trimmed by 5 bases and 4 bases, with 15 bases remaining between them. This CDR3 spans 15 amino acids. The germline CDR1 and CDR2 sequences are SEHNR and FQNEAQ (reference sequence). The CDR3 DNA reads as TGTGCCAGCAGCCCCGGGACACCTAATTACAATGAGCAGTTCTTC. Its translation is CASSPGTPNYNEQFF.

This clone appeared once. The gene calls are TRBV5-1 and TRBJ1-3; D remains unclear. The CDR3 spans 15 residues. CDR1 SGHRS and CDR2 YFSETQ come from the germline V gene. Between the trimmed V and J ends, which lost 3 bases and 4 bases, there was a span of 14 bases. The CDR3 loop is CASSWGRSSGNTIYF. The CDR3 region has the DNA TGCGCCAGCAGCTGGGGAAGATCCTCCGGAAACACCATATATTTT.

This clone was seen only once. This chain uses TRBV9 with TRBJ1-1, with 8 bases matching TRBD1. Germline V gives CDR1 SGDLS, CDR2 YYNGEE. The ends lost 4 bases at V and 0 bases at J; junction bases unmatched: 5. There are 15 residues in the CDR3. The CDR3 region is CASSSRDRLNTEAFF. As DNA, the CDR3 is TGTGCCAGCAGCTCAAGGGACAGGCTGAACACTGAAGCTTTCTTT.

This clone is a singleton in its sample. The J gene is TRBJ2-1, the V gene TRBV30; 9 bases match TRBD2. The V segment lost 3 bases and the J segment 6 bases; nucleotides outside the gene matches: 6. Germline assignment: CDR1 GTSNPN and CDR2 SVGIG (reference sequence). The CDR3 covers 14 residues. CDR3 sequence reads: CAWSGLASSNEQFF. For the CDR3, the DNA is TGTGCCTGGAGCGGACTAGCGTCGTCCAATGAGCAGTTCTTC.

This chain joins TRBV6-5 and TRBJ1-1, with 7 bases aligning to TRBD1. This CDR3 is 13 amino acids long. Looked up from germline, CDR1 is MNHEY and CDR2 is SVGAGI. V gave up 5 bases and J gave up 6 bases; unmatched junction bases: 6. Written as DNA, the CDR3 is TGTGCCAGCAGTACAGGGGACCGGGCTGAAGCTTTCTTT. As protein: CASSTGDRAEAFF.

The V call is TRBV6-6, the J call TRBJ2-7, with 7 positions matching TRBD1. There are 15 residues in the CDR3. Germline values: CDR1 MNHNY, CDR2 SVGAGI (reference sequence). With 2 bases clipped from V and 3 bases from J, the junction kept 7 bases outside the gene matches. The CDR3 loop reads CASSYPRAGGYEQYF. In nucleotides, the CDR3 is TGTGCCAGCAGTTACCCCCGCGCAGGGGGCTACGAGCAGTACTTC.

The chain links TRBV19 to TRBJ2-5, with D tentatively TRBD1 (6 bases). V was shortened by 5 bases and J by 1 base, with 11 bases between the two germline ends. The germline V gene encodes CDR1 LNHDA and CDR2 SQIVND (reference sequence). The CDR3 consists of 14 residues. The CDR3 sequence: CASSPGQIQETQYF. DNA of the CDR3: TGTGCCAGTAGTCCCGGACAGATCCAAGAGACCCAGTACTTC.

The chain employs TRBV6-5 and TRBJ2-2; no definite D call. The germline CDR1 and CDR2 sequences are MNHEY and SVGAGI. The length of the CDR3 is 12 residues. Trimming cost V 4 bases and J 3 bases, with 3 bases left between them. The CDR3 region has the DNA TGTGCCAGCAGTTTCTACACCGGGGAGCTGTTTTTT. As protein: CASSFYTGELFF.

The chain carries TRBV19 and TRBJ1-3, with a possible D match to TRBD1 (5 bases). The V end lost 7 bases, the J end lost 2 bases, and 12 bases lay between the germline ends. CDR1 LNHDA and CDR2 SQIVND come from the germline V gene (reference sequence). This CDR3 is 14 amino acids long. CDR3 sequence: CASKGREPGNTIYF. For the CDR3, the DNA is TGTGCCAGTAAGGGCAGGGAACCTGGAAACACCATATATTTT.

This rearrangement joins TRBV5-1 to TRBJ2-4, with TRBD1 matching over 8 bases. The germline gives CDR1 SGHRS, CDR2 YFSETQ. The CDR3 loop spans 21 amino acids. Trimming removed 4 bases from V and 0 bases from J; junction bases left unmatched: 21. CDR3: CASSREPYPMRQGRAKNIQYF. As DNA, the CDR3 is TGCGCCAGCAGCCGAGAACCATACCCGATGAGACAGGGGCGAGCCAAAAACATTCAGTACTTC.

The chain couples TRBV27 to TRBJ2-5; TRBD1 or TRBD2 may be the D gene (5 bases each). Between the trimmed V and J ends, which lost 6 bases and 1 base, there was a span of 12 bases. The CDR3 has 14 residues. CDR1 MNHEY and CDR2 SMNVEV come from the germline V gene (reference sequence). The CDR3 here is CASSPWDLQETQYF. The CDR3, as DNA: TGTGCCAGCAGCCCGTGGGACCTCCAAGAGACCCAGTACTTC.

The J gene is TRBJ2-3, the V gene TRBV19; TRBD1 agrees at 9 bases. J gave up 2 bases and V 6 bases, and 3 bases lay outside the gene matches. This CDR3 spans 14 amino acids. CDR1 LNHDA and CDR2 SQIVND come from the germline V gene (reference sequence). CDR3 nucleotides: TGTGCCAGTAGCAACAGGGGGCCCACAGATACGCAGTATTTT. Encoded protein: CASSNRGPTDTQYF.

The V call is TRBV2, the J call TRBJ1-1; D not resolved. Germline CDR1 SNHLY, CDR2 FYNNEI. The CDR3 contains 12 residues. The V gene lost 7 bases and the J gene lost 1 base, with 7 bases spanning the gap. CDR3 region: CASTYQNTEAFF. The CDR3 bases are TGTGCCAGCACCTACCAGAACACTGAAGCTTTCTTT.

The rearrangement uses TRBV10-1 and TRBJ1-1, with 7 bases matching TRBD1. Looked up from germline, CDR1 is WNHNN and CDR2 is SYGVQD (reference sequence). The CDR3 is 14 residues long. V was pared by 0 bases and J by 5 bases, with 3 bases of the junction left unmatched. DNA of the CDR3: TGCGCCAGCAGTGAGTCAGGGACAGCGACTGAAGCTTTCTTT. This translates into CASSESGTATEAFF.

This clone occurred once. The rearrangement links TRBV7-2 to TRBJ2-7, with 9 bases identical to TRBD1. This CDR3 contains 14 residues. V lost 4 bases and J lost 7; bases outside the gene matches: 8. Per germline, CDR1 SGHTA and CDR2 FQGNSA. The CDR3 bases are TGTGCCAGCAGCTACCGAATTGACAGGGGGGAGCAGTACTTC. Its protein is CASSYRIDRGEQYF.

The rearrangement links TRBV5-6 to TRBJ2-1; TRBD1 matches 7 bases. The V gene's germline CDR1 is SGHDT and CDR2 YYEEEE. The CDR3 contains 16 residues. V was pared by 4 bases and J by 4 bases, with 11 bases of the junction left unmatched. In nucleotides, the CDR3 is TGTGCCAGCAGCCAGCGGCAGGGGGAGATTTACAATGAGCAGTTCTTC. Its protein is CASSQRQGEIYNEQFF. The entire variable domain, with the rest obtained from reference TRBV5-6 and TRBJ2-1, is as follows: DAGVTQSPTHLIKTRGQQVTLRCSPKSGHDTVSWYQQALGQGPQFIFQYYEEEERQRGNFPDRFSGHQFPNYSSELNVNALLLGDSALYLCASSQRQGEIYNEQFFGPGTRLTVL.

This clone occurred a few times. The V gene is TRBV18, the J gene TRBJ1-2; 7 bases align to TRBD1. The CDR3 consists of 14 residues. After removal of 2 bases from V and 0 bases from J, the junction contained 0 bases not matched to a gene. Per germline, CDR1 KGHSH and CDR2 LQKENI. CDR3 region: CASSPTGANYGYTF. In DNA form, the CDR3 reads TGTGCCAGCTCACCAACAGGGGCTAACTATGGCTACACCTTC.

The chain uses TRBV5-1 and TRBJ1-1, with D possibly TRBD1 on 5 matching bases. V was trimmed by 2 bases and J by 10 bases, leaving 15 bases between them. This CDR3 comprises 13 residues. Per the germline V gene, CDR1 is SGHRS and CDR2 is YFSETQ. The CDR3 region is CASSLQEKRGAFF. In DNA form, the CDR3 reads TGCGCCAGCAGCTTACAGGAAAAGAGGGGAGCTTTCTTT.

The gene calls are TRBV4-2 and TRBJ2-2; D gene ambiguous. V shed 4 bases and J shed 7 bases, with 16 bases lying between them. CDR1 is LGHNA, CDR2 YNFKEQ, per germline. The CDR3 consists of 15 residues. The CDR3 DNA sequence: TGTGCCAGCAGCCCGAATCTAGGGATCCACGGGGAGCTGTTTTTT. Amino acid sequence: CASSPNLGIHGELFF.

The rearrangement uses TRBV15 and TRBJ2-3, with 10 bases that match TRBD2. This CDR3 is 16 amino acids long. Germline lookup yields CDR1 LNHNV and CDR2 YYDKDF (reference sequence). V trimming: 0 bases; J trimming: 3 bases; junction bases outside the gene matches: 3. The CDR3 DNA reads as TGTGCCACCAGCAGAGATTTAGCGGGGGGTACAGATACGCAGTATTTT. It translates to CATSRDLAGGTDTQYF.

This clone appeared a single time. The rearrangement uses TRBV4-1 and TRBJ1-5; the D is unclear. Per the germline V gene, CDR1 is MGHRA and CDR2 is YSYEKL. V was clipped by 0 bases and J by 6 bases, with 9 bases between them. This CDR3 comprises 14 residues. CDR3 amino acids: CASSQDLGSQPQHF. CDR3 DNA: TGCGCCAGCAGCCAAGATTTGGGTAGTCAGCCCCAGCATTTT.

The CDR3 spells CASSQVGGIISYGYTF. DNA of the CDR3: TGCGCCAGCAGCCAAGTTGGAGGGATTATTAGTTATGGCTACACCTTC. The chain links TRBV4-1 to TRBJ1-2; the D is unclear. This CDR3 comprises 16 residues. V lost 1 base and J 5 bases, leaving 17 bases between the germline ends. Germline V lookup: CDR1 MGHRA, CDR2 YSYEKL.

This chain uses TRBV20-1 with TRBJ1-1, with a weak D call TRBD1 (5 bases). Germline values: CDR1 DFQATT, CDR2 SNEGSKA (reference sequence). This CDR3 comprises 11 residues. Trimming shortened V by 3 bases and J by 7 bases, and 9 bases separated the two germline ends. CDR3 DNA: TGCAGTGCTAGTCGGGGGGTTGAAGCTTTCTTT. Translation gives CSASRGVEAFF.

V usage is TRBV19 and J usage is TRBJ2-2; 13 positions match TRBD2. Trimming cost V 5 bases and J 0 bases; bases outside gene matches: 12. The CDR3 runs to 20 residues. Germline V gene data show CDR1 as LNHDA and CDR2 as SQIVND (reference sequence). Written as DNA, the CDR3 is TGTGCCAGTAGTCTCAAAAAGGGACTAGCGGGGCCATCGAACACCGGGGAGCTGTTTTTT. Translation gives CASSLKKGLAGPSNTGELFF.

This clone turned up a few times. The chain links TRBV28 to TRBJ1-3; TRBD1 might be the D (6 bases). Trimming pared 5 bases from V and 7 bases from J, leaving 12 bases between. This CDR3 has 13 residues. Germline assignment: CDR1 MDHEN and CDR2 SYDVKM. The CDR3 DNA reads as TGTGCCAGCAGTACCCGACAGGCGAACACCATATATTTT. It encodes CASSTRQANTIYF.